One T cell receptor beta chain is described in this entry. Trimming left V 4 bases short and J 3 bases short, with 7 bases between. Germline assignment: CDR1 MDHEN and CDR2 SYDVKM. The CDR3 covers 13 residues. The data stem from a study of blood T cell repertoires in COVID-19. Original analysis: Amplification with reference gene primers provided the estimates of nucleated cell counts. Sequencing used immunoSEQ multiplex PCR; TCRdb keeps in-frame clones, though not all of them. The DNA gave D and trimming, while V, J and clone size come from that table. The repertoire holds about 480,000 clones, with over 75% as singletons.

This receptor was identified in a woman aged 40 to 50 who had recovered from COVID-19. The genes are TRBV28 and TRBJ1-3; D is undetermined. The sequenced sample was PBMCs or T cells enriched from blood (not recorded which). The DNA of the CDR3 is TGTGCCAGCAGTTGGCGACTTGGAAACACCATATATTTT. Translated, it gives CASSWRLGNTIYF.